This TCR beta chain comes out of a study of blood T cells in healthy people across ages. Whole-study findings and limits: Any changes in expanded clonotypes were possibly confounded, as donor CMV status remained unknown. Among T cells, TCR beta diversity per million cells dropped roughly linearly as age rose.

For the second PCR, which ran for 7 to 11 cycles, a sample-barcoded 5' primer and a J-beta primer mix were used. Every molecule of cDNA carried a tag from a template-switch adaptor with 12 random nucleotides. Each CDR3 protein gets one entry after TCRdb re-called the 5' RACE reads with MiXCR. This table holds approximately 1,700,000 distinct CDR3 sequences, about 39% found once. As concerns this clonotype: Its antigen is not known.

Each individual donor underwent a draw of 8 to 10 milliliters of peripheral blood. The CDR3 contains 12 residues. The V end lost 8 bases, the J end lost 5 bases, and 12 bases lay between the germline ends. The TCR originated in a human donor in good health. The specimen was blood. V and J are TRBV12-3 or TRBV12-4 and TRBJ1-2, with D maybe TRBD1 (6 bases). The CDR3 DNA reads as TGTGCCAGCGGCGTGACAGGTTATGGCTACACCTTC. It is translated as CASGVTGYGYTF.